Listed here are 26 T cell receptor beta chains from one sample, sequenced in a study of CXCR3-negative and CXCR3-positive naive CD8 T cells. Libraries were UMI-labeled 5' RACE TRB cDNA. TCRdb reprocessed the 5' RACE reads and stores each CDR3 protein as one record, lacking DNA. The sample has 150,000 or so distinct CDR3 sequences, and its top ten clones hold 0.29%. Sequencing was done on a sample of naive CXCR3- CD8+ T cells from blood. Subset reported: CD45RO-CCR7+CD27+CD95- naive CD8+ T cells lacking CXCR3 (TNR3-). The source of these receptors is a human donor in good health. Some clones in this sample may be carry-over from other donors' samples.

The chain combines TRBV28 with TRBJ1-6. Germline CDR1 reads MDHEN; CDR2 reads SYDVKM. CDR3 size: 15 residues. CDR3 residues: CASSLFLGSNSPLHF.

The rearrangement uses TRBV5-1 and TRBJ2-7; without DNA, the TCRdb call of TRBD1 cannot be checked. Germline assignment: CDR1 SGHRS and CDR2 YFSETQ. The CDR3 contains 14 residues. The CDR3 region is CASSPAPGQDEQYF. Supplemented by reference TRBV5-1 and TRBJ2-7, the full variable domain reads KAGVTQTPRYLIKTRGQQVTLSCSPISGHRSVSWYQQTPGQGLQFLFEYFSETQRNKGNFPGRFSGRQFSNSRSEMNVSTLELGDSALYLCASSPAPGQDEQYFGPGTRLTVT.

The CDR3 region is CASSLDADTQYF. This chain joins TRBV5-4 and TRBJ2-3. CDR3 length: 12 residues. The germline V gene encodes CDR1 SGHNT and CDR2 YYREEE (reference sequence).

The rearrangement joins TRBV12-3 or TRBV12-4 to TRBJ2-7. The CDR3 consists of 13 residues. CDR3 loop: CASSFLSVYEQYF.

The chain is built from TRBV5-1 and TRBJ2-1. CDR1 is SGHRS and CDR2 is YFSETQ in the germline V gene. The CDR3 covers 15 residues. CDR3 residues: CASSLTRLNNNEQFF.

The V and J genes are TRBV5-6 and TRBJ2-2. Germline loops: CDR1 SGHDT, CDR2 YYEEEE. The CDR3 contains 12 residues. The CDR3 reads CASSLTVGELFF.

The chain uses TRBV28 and TRBJ2-1; TCRdb selects TRBD2, and the lack of DNA leaves this call unchecked. The CDR3 length is 15 residues. Germline V gives CDR1 MDHEN, CDR2 SYDVKM. CDR3 sequence: CASSLERTSYNEQFF.

The chain employs TRBV27 and TRBJ1-1. The germline CDR1 and CDR2 sequences are MNHEY and SMNVEV (reference sequence). The CDR3 extends over 15 amino acids. The CDR3 is CASSLSGDYNTEAFF.

V gene TRBV21-1 combines with J gene TRBJ2-7; the D call of TRBD1 rests on TCRdb alone, since no DNA is present to check it. TRBV21-1 constitutes a pseudogene. The CDR3 has 17 residues. CDR3 sequence: CASSPAGVTHFFYEQYF.

The chain recombines TRBV6-4 with TRBJ2-3; TCRdb outputs TRBD2, but without DNA this stays unchecked. Germline CDR1 and CDR2: MRHNA and SNTAGT. This CDR3 comprises 15 residues. This CDR3 reads CASSASSGGADTQYF.

The CDR3 protein is CASTAQGLAGDSTDTQYF. The rearrangement uses TRBV2 and TRBJ2-3; TCRdb lists TRBD2, though no DNA is available to test this call. The germline gives CDR1 SNHLY, CDR2 FYNNEI. The CDR3 is 18 amino acids.

The chain employs TRBV9 and TRBJ2-7. CDR1 is SGDLS, CDR2 YYNGEE, per germline. This CDR3 contains 12 residues. The CDR3 loop is CASKDNSYEQYF.

The rearrangement links TRBV21-1 to TRBJ2-7; TCRdb gives TRBD1 as the D gene, but with no DNA this cannot be confirmed. TRBV21-1 is a known pseudogene. The CDR3 is 16 residues long. CDR3 sequence reads: CASSKDSRGGLYEQYF.

The gene calls are TRBV9 and TRBJ2-5; the D call of TRBD1 rests on TCRdb alone, since no DNA is present to check it. This CDR3 contains 14 residues. The germline CDR1 and CDR2 sequences are SGDLS and YYNGEE. CDR3 protein: CASSAGQAQETQYF.

The rearrangement uses TRBV2 and TRBJ2-5; TCRdb calls TRBD1, which cannot be checked without DNA. CDR1 is SNHLY, CDR2 FYNNEI, per germline. This CDR3 region has 14 residues. The CDR3 loop reads CASSVVRGEETQYF.

V is TRBV7-2 and J is TRBJ2-3; TCRdb picks TRBD1, but there is no DNA to check that call. CDR1 and CDR2 from the germline V gene are SGHTA and FQGNSA. The CDR3 has 17 residues. The chain's CDR3 is CASSSPGGGAFLDTQYF.

The rearrangement joins TRBV4-1 to TRBJ2-5; TCRdb outputs TRBD2, but without DNA this stays unchecked. Germline V gene lookup returns CDR1 MGHRA and CDR2 YSYEKL. The CDR3 contains 16 residues. CDR3 sequence: CASSHPGLAGEETQCF.

The chain joins TRBV20-1 to TRBJ2-7; the D gene TCRdb calls, TRBD1, cannot be checked with no DNA. The CDR3 runs 15 residues. The germline V gene encodes CDR1 DFQATT and CDR2 SNEGSKA (reference sequence). The CDR3 loop is CSATIPIGRDDEQYF.

The V call is TRBV12-3 or TRBV12-4, the J call TRBJ2-3; as DNA is missing, the TRBD1 call by TCRdb cannot be tested. This CDR3 is built from 13 residues. The chain's CDR3 is CASSKGSTDTQYF.

This chain uses TRBV19 with TRBJ2-7. CDR3 length: 15 residues. Germline lookup yields CDR1 LNHDA and CDR2 SQIVND (reference sequence). Here the CDR3 reads CASSLAAYLTYEQYF. Complete variable domain (other parts from reference TRBV19 and TRBJ2-7): DGGITQSPKYLFRKEGQNVTLSCEQNLNHDAMYWYRQDPGQGLRLIYYSQIVNDFQKGDIAEGYSVSREKKESFPLTVTSAQKNPTAFYLCASSLAAYLTYEQYFGPGTRLTVT.

The genes are TRBV10-3 and TRBJ2-3; TCRdb reports TRBD1, a call that lacks DNA to check it against. The CDR3 length is 16 residues. The V gene's germline CDR1 is ENHRY and CDR2 SYGVKD. This chain's CDR3 is CAISVTPGQSTDTQYF.

The CDR3 protein is CASSSGQGYEQYF. This chain connects TRBV13 to TRBJ2-7; with no DNA, the TCRdb D assignment of TRBD1 cannot be verified. This CDR3 is built from 13 residues. CDR1 and CDR2 from the germline V gene are PRHDT and FYEKMQ (reference sequence).

The rearrangement uses TRBV14 and TRBJ2-1. The CDR3 consists of 12 residues. Germline values: CDR1 SGHDN, CDR2 FVKESK. The CDR3 protein is CASSPPSHEQFF. The full variable domain, completed using reference TRBV14 and TRBJ2-1, is EAGVTQFPSHSVIEKGQTVTLRCDPISGHDNLYWYRRVMGKEIKFLLHFVKESKQDESGMPNNRFLAERTGGTYSTLKVQPAELEDSGVYFCASSPPSHEQFFGPGTRLTVL.

This chain uses TRBV24-1 with TRBJ2-1; the D call from TCRdb, TRBD1, cannot be confirmed without DNA. The CDR3 has 15 residues. Germline V gene lookup returns CDR1 KGHDR and CDR2 SFDVKD. CDR3 loop: CATSDYRDRGNEQFF.

The chain is built from TRBV6-5 and TRBJ2-1. The germline gives CDR1 MNHEY, CDR2 SVGAGI. The CDR3 contains 14 residues. The CDR3 sequence is CASKTETTYNEQFF.

The chain combines TRBV2 with TRBJ2-7; the D call of TRBD2 rests on TCRdb alone, since no DNA is present to check it. The CDR3 is made up of 12 amino acids. Germline values: CDR1 SNHLY, CDR2 FYNNEI. The CDR3 sequence: CASSEGQTEQYF.